The T cell receptor beta chain described here comes from a study of T-cell reconstitution after alpha-beta-depleted transplantation in children. Unique molecular identifiers featured in how the TCRbeta library was prepared. TCRdb reprocessed the PCR reads with MiXCR, giving one entry per CDR3 protein. The table shows approximately 340,000 distinct CDR3 sequences, with around 10% occurring only once. This clonotype was counted only a few times. CDR1 and CDR2 from the germline V gene are SGHDT and YYEEEE. V lost 0 bases to trimming and J lost 5 bases; unmatched junction nucleotides: 8. The CDR3 loop spans 16 amino acids.

The receptor was isolated from a human donor who donated a stem cell graft to a child with acute lymphoblastic leukemia. Sequencing was performed on PBMCs from the stem cell graft donor, taken from the stem cell graft. This chain connects TRBV5-6 to TRBJ2-5; 9 bases agree with TRBD2. CDR3 DNA: TGTGCCAGCAGCTTGGCGGCGGGAGGGCCCAGGGAGACCCAGTACTTC. This encodes CASSLAAGGPRETQYF.